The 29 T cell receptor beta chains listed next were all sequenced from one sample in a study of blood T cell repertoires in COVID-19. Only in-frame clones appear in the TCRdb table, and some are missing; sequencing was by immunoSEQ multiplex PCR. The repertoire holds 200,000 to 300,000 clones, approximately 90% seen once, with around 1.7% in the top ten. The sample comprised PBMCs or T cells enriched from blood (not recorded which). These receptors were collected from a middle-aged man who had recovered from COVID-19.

The DNA for the CDR3 is TGCGCCAGCAGCTACCTCAGGGTCTATGGCTACACCTTC. Encoded protein: CASSYLRVYGYTF. This chain connects TRBV10-1 to TRBJ1-2; weak D call: TRBD1 (5 bases). This CDR3 contains 13 residues. V was cut by 6 bases and J by 4 bases, with 12 bases left in between. Germline V CDR1 and CDR2: WNHNN, SYGVQD (reference sequence).

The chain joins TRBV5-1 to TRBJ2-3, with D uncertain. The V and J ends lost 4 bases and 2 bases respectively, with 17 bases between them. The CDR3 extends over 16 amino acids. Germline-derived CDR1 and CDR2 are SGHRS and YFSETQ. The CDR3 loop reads CASSPRFLRTTDTQYF. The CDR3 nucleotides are TGCGCCAGCAGCCCACGATTCTTGCGTACCACAGATACGCAGTATTTT.

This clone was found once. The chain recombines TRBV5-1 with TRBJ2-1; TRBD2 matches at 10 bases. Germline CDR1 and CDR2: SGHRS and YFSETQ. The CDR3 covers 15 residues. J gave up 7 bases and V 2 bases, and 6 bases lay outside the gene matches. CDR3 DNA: TGCGCCAGCAGCTTACAGCGGGGGGGCGCGAATGAGCAGTTCTTC. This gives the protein CASSLQRGGANEQFF.

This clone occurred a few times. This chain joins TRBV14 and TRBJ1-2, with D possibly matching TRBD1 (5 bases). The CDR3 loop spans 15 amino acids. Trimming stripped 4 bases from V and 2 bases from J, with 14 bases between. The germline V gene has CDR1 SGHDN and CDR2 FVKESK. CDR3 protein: CASSPAWGENYGYTF. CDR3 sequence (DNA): TGTGCCAGCAGCCCCGCTTGGGGGGAGAACTATGGCTACACCTTC.

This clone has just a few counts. The DNA of the CDR3 is TGCGCCAGCAGCCAAGATGGGGACAGTTATGGCTACACCTTC. Translated: CASSQDGDSYGYTF. V is TRBV4-1 and J is TRBJ1-2, with 7 bases lining up with TRBD1. The J segment lost 5 bases and the V segment lost 0 bases, leaving 3 bases of the junction unmatched. CDR1 is MGHRA and CDR2 is YSYEKL in the germline V gene. The length of the CDR3 is 14 residues.

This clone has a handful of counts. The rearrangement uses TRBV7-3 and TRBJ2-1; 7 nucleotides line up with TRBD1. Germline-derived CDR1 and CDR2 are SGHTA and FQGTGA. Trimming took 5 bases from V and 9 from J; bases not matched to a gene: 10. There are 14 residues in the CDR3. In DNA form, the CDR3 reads TGTGCCAGCAGCCGGGACAGCCTAGTAAGTGAGCAGTTCTTC. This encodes CASSRDSLVSEQFF.

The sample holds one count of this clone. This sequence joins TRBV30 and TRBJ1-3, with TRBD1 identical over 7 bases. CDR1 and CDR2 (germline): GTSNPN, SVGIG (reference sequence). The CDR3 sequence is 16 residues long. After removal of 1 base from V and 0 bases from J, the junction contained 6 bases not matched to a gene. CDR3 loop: CAWSGYRGHSGNTIYF. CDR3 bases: TGTGCCTGGAGTGGATACAGGGGCCACTCTGGAAACACCATATATTTT.

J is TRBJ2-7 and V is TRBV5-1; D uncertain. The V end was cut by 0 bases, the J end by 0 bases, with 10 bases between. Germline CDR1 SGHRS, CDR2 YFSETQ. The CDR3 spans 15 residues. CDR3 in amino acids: CASSLGSVSSYEQYF. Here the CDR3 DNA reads TGCGCCAGCAGCTTGGGATCCGTTAGCTCCTACGAGCAGTACTTC.

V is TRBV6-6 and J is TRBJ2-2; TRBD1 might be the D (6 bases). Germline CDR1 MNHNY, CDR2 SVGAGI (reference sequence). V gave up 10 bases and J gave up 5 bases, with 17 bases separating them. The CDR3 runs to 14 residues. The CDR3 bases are TGTGCCACCGAGAGACAGGAAAGGACCGGGGAGCTGTTTTTT. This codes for CATERQERTGELFF.

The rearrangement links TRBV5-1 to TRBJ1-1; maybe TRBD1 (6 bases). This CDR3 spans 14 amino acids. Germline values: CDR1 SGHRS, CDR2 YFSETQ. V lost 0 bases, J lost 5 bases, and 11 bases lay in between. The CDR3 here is CASSLDRAGTEAFF. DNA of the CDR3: TGCGCCAGCAGCTTGGACAGGGCGGGTACTGAAGCTTTCTTT.

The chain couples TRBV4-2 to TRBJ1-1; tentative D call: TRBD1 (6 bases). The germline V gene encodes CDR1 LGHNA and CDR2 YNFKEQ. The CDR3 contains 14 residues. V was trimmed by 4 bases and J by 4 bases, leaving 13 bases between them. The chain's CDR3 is CASSPVVRGTEAFF. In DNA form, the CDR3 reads TGTGCCAGCAGCCCCGTGGTCAGGGGCACTGAAGCTTTCTTT.

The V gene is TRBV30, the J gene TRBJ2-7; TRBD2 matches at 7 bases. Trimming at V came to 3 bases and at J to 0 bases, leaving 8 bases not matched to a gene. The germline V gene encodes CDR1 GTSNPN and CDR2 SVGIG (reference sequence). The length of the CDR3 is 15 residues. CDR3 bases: TGTGCCTGGAGGAAGGGTAGCGGGCCCTCCTACGAGCAGTACTTC. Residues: CAWRKGSGPSYEQYF. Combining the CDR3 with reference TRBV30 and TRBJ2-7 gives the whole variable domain SQTIHQWPATLVQPVGSPLSLECTVEGTSNPNLYWYRQAAGRGLQLLFYSVGIGQISSEVPQNLSASRPQDRQFILSSKKLLLSDSGFYLCAWRKGSGPSYEQYFGPGTRLTVT.

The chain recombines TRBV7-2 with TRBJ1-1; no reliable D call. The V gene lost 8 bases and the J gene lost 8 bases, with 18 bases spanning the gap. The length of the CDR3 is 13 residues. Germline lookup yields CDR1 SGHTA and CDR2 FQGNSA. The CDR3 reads CASERGWNREAFF. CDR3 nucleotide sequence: TGTGCCAGCGAGCGCGGCTGGAACCGGGAAGCTTTCTTT. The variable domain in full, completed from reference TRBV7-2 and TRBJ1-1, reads GAGVSQSPSNKVTEKGKDVELRCDPISGHTALYWYRQSLGQGLEFLIYFQGNSAPDKSGLPSDRFSAERTGGSVSTLTIQRTQQEDSAVYLCASERGWNREAFFGQGTRLTVV.

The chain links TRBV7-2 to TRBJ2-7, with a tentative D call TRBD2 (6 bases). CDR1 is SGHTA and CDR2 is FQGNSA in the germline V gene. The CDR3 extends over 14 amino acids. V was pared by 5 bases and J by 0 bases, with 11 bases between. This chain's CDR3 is CASSVIAASYEQYF. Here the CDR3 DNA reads TGTGCCAGCAGCGTAATAGCGGCCTCCTACGAGCAGTACTTC.

The DNA of the CDR3 is TGTGCCAGCAGCTTAGTCGGGGGTGATCAGCCCCAGCATTTT. Translating it yields CASSLVGGDQPQHF. This chain joins TRBV7-9 and TRBJ1-5, with D possibly TRBD1 on 5 matching bases. CDR1 and CDR2 (germline): SEHNR, FQNEAQ (reference sequence). The CDR3 sequence is 14 residues long. V was trimmed by 1 base and J by 5 bases, leaving 9 bases between them.

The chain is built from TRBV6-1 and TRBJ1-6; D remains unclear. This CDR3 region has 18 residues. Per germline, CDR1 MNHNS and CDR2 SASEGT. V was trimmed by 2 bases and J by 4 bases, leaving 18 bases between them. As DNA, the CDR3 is TGTGCCAGCAGTGAATTCTTATCGTCGGCAGGTTATAATTCACCCCTCCACTTT. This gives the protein CASSEFLSSAGYNSPLHF.

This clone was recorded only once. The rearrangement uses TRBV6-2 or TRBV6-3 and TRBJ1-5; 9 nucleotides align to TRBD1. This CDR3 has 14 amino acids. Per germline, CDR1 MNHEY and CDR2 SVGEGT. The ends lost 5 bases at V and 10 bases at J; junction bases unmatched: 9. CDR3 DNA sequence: TGTGCCAGCAGTCCCGGGACAGGGTACCAACCCCAGCATTTT. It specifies CASSPGTGYQPQHF.

The CDR3 spells CASSESGTVMNTEAFF. The CDR3 DNA sequence: TGTGCCAGCAGTGAATCGGGGACTGTCATGAACACTGAAGCTTTCTTT. This sequence joins TRBV25-1 and TRBJ1-1; D possibly corresponds to TRBD1 (5 bases). V was cut by 1 base and J by 0 bases, with 12 bases left in between. The germline CDR1 and CDR2 sequences are MGHDK and SYGVNS. CDR3 size: 16 residues. Together with reference TRBV25-1 and TRBJ1-1, the CDR3 gives the full variable domain: EADIYQTPRYLVIGTGKKITLECSQTMGHDKMYWYQQDPGMELHLIHYSYGVNSTEKGDLSSESTVSRIRTEHFPLTLESARPSHTSQYLCASSESGTVMNTEAFFGQGTRLTVV.

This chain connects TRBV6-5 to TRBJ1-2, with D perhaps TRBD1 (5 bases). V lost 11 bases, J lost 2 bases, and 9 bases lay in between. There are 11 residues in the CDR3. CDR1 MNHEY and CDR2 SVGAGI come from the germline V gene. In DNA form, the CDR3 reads TGTGCCGTGAAGGGGAACTATGGCTACACCTTC. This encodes CAVKGNYGYTF.

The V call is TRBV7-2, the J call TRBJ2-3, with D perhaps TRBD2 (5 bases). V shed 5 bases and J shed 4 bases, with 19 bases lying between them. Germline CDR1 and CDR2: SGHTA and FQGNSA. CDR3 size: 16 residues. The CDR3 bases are TGTGCCAGCAGCCCCCGACTAACCCCTAACTCAGATACGCAGTATTTT. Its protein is CASSPRLTPNSDTQYF.

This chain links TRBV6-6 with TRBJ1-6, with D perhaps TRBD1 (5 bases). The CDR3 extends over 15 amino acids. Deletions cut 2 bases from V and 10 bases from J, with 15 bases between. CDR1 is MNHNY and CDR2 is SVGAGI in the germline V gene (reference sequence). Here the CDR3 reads CASSYDGGGESPLHF. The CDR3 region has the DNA TGTGCCAGCAGTTACGATGGAGGAGGGGAGTCACCCCTCCACTTT.

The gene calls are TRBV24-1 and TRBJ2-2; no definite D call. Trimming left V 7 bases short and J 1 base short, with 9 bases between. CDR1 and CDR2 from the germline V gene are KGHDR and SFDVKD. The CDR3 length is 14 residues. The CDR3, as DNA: TGTGCCACCAGATCGAGGCGGAACACCGGGGAGCTGTTTTTT. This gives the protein CATRSRRNTGELFF.

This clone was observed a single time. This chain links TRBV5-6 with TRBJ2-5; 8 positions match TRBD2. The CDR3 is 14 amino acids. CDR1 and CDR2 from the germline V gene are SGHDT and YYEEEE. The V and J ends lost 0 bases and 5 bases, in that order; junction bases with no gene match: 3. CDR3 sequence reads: CASSLGLAGETQYF. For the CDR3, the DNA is TGTGCCAGCAGCTTGGGGCTAGCGGGTGAGACCCAGTACTTC. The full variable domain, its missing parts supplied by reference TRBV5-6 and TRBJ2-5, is DAGVTQSPTHLIKTRGQQVTLRCSPKSGHDTVSWYQQALGQGPQFIFQYYEEEERQRGNFPDRFSGHQFPNYSSELNVNALLLGDSALYLCASSLGLAGETQYFGPGTRLLVL.

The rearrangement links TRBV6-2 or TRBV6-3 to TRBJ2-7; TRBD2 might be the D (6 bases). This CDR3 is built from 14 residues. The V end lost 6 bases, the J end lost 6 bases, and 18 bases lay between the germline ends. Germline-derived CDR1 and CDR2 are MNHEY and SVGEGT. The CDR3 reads CASSPHEGLREQYF. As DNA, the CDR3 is TGTGCCAGCAGCCCCCATGAGGGACTTCGCGAGCAGTACTTC.

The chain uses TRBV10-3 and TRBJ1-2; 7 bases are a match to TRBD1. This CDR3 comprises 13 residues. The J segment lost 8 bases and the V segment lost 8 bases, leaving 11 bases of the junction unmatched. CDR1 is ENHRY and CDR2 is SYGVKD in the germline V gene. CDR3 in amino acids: CAIAGDRAKGYTF. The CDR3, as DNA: TGTGCCATCGCAGGTGACAGGGCTAAAGGCTACACCTTC.

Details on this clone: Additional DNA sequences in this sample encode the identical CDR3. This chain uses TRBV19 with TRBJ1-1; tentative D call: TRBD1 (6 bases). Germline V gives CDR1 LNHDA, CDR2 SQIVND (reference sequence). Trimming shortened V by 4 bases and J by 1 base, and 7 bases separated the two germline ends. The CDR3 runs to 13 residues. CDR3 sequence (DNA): TGTGCCAGTAGTACACAGGGGAACACTGAAGCTTTCTTT. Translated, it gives CASSTQGNTEAFF.

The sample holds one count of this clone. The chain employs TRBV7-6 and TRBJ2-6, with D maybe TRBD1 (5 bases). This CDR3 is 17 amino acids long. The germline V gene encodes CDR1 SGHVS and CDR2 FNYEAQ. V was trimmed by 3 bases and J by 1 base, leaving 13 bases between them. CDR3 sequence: CASSFWGYFSGANVLTF. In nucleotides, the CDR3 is TGTGCCAGCAGCTTCTGGGGCTACTTTTCTGGGGCCAACGTCCTGACTTTC.

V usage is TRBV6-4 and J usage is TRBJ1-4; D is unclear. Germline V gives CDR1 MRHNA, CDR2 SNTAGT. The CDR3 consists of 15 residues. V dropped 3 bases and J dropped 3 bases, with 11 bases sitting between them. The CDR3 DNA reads TGTGCCAGCAGTGAAGTTGGAGGATCTAATGAAAAACTGTTTTTT. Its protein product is CASSEVGGSNEKLFF.

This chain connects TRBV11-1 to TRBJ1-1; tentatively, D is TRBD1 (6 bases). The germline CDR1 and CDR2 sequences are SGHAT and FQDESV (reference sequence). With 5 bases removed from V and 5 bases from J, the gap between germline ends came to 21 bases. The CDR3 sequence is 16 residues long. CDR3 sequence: CASSGGGTEKGTEAFF. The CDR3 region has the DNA TGTGCCAGCAGCGGGGGCGGAACAGAAAAAGGGACTGAAGCTTTCTTT.